This is a list of T cell receptor beta chains from one sample in a study of control samples from healthy donors and cancer patients. Only in-frame clones appear in the TCRdb table, and some are missing; sequencing was by immunoSEQ multiplex PCR. The sample carries fewer than 30,000 clones, around nine tenths recorded once. Sequenced sample: PBMCs. The receptors stem from a woman aged 40 to 55 with lung cancer. The CDR3 runs from the conserved cysteine through the conserved F or W. D genes are given only for firm matches. Some rows have no size entry. The others give once, few or many, or a class for an expanded clone.

clone size: .
J gene: TRBJ2-5
V gene: TRBV11-1
D gene: TRBD2
CDR3 DNA: TGTGCCAGCAGTTCCGCGACTAGCGGGGGGAGAGAGACCCAGTACTTC
CDR3 protein: CASSSATSGGRETQYF

clone size: .
J gene: TRBJ2-1
V gene: TRBV3-1/TRBV3-2
D gene: TRBD2
CDR3 DNA: TGTGCCAGCAGCCCCCGGGGGGGACTAGCTTACGATGAGCAGTTCTTC
CDR3 protein: CASSPRGGLAYDEQFF

clone size: .
J gene: TRBJ2-1
V gene: TRBV5-1
D gene: .
CDR3 DNA: TGCGCCAGCAGCTTCAGGACGGCCAATGAGCAGTTCTTC
CDR3 protein: CASSFRTANEQFF

clone size: .
J gene: TRBJ2-7
V gene: TRBV5-5
D gene: .
CDR3 DNA: TGTGCCAGCAGCTTGGCAGGCCTGGCCTCCTACGAGCAGTACTTC
CDR3 protein: CASSLAGLASYEQYF

clone size: few
J gene: TRBJ2-1
V gene: TRBV19
D gene: .
CDR3 DNA: TGTGCCAGTAGTATGTTAGGGGCGAATGAGCAGTTCTTC
CDR3 protein: CASSMLGANEQFF

clone size: .
J gene: TRBJ2-3
V gene: TRBV30
D gene: TRBD2
CDR3 DNA: TGTGCCTGGGGGAACGGACTAGCGGGGGGATCCACAGATACGCAGTATTTT
CDR3 protein: CAWGNGLAGGSTDTQYF

clone size: .
J gene: TRBJ2-1
V gene: TRBV6-6
D gene: TRBD2
CDR3 DNA: TGTGCCAGCACTCGGGGGGAACCCAATGAGCAGTTCTTC
CDR3 protein: CASTRGEPNEQFF

clone size: .
J gene: TRBJ2-5
V gene: TRBV9
D gene: .
CDR3 DNA: TGTGCCAGCAGCGTAGGGGGGAAAGAGACCCAGTACTTC
CDR3 protein: CASSVGGKETQYF

clone size: few
J gene: TRBJ1-1
V gene: TRBV14
D gene: .
CDR3 DNA: TGTGCCAGCAGCCAAGGGGCAGGGGCTGGGGTAGCTTTCTTT
CDR3 protein: CASSQGAGAGVAFF

clone size: .
J gene: TRBJ1-4
V gene: TRBV5-4
D gene: TRBD1
CDR3 DNA: TGTGCCAGCAGCCCGGACAGGGGGCGAACTAATGAAAAACTGTTTTTT
CDR3 protein: CASSPDRGRTNEKLFF

clone size: .
J gene: TRBJ1-3
V gene: TRBV20-1
D gene: .
CDR3 DNA: TGCAGTGCTAGTGACGGGTTTGGAAACACCATATATTTT
CDR3 protein: CSASDGFGNTIYF

clone size: .
J gene: TRBJ1-2
V gene: TRBV30
D gene: .
CDR3 DNA: TGTGCCTGGAGTGCTACAGGGAATTCCGGCTACACCTTC
CDR3 protein: CAWSATGNSGYTF

clone size: .
J gene: TRBJ2-3
V gene: TRBV5-1
D gene: .
CDR3 DNA: TGCGCCAGCAGCTTGGGTGGGGTACTACCCGGCACAGATACGCAGTATTTT
CDR3 protein: CASSLGGVLPGTDTQYF

clone size: .
J gene: TRBJ2-3
V gene: TRBV6-5
D gene: .
CDR3 DNA: TGTGCCAGCAAGGAGGAGGGGGTCAGCCCAGATACGCAGTATTTT
CDR3 protein: CASKEEGVSPDTQYF

clone size: .
J gene: TRBJ2-7
V gene: TRBV7-2
D gene: .
CDR3 DNA: TGTGCCAGCAGCTTACCAGGGACCTACGAGCAGTACTTC
CDR3 protein: CASSLPGTYEQYF

clone size: .
J gene: TRBJ1-3
V gene: TRBV9
D gene: .
CDR3 DNA: TGTGCCAGCAGCGTTCGGGCAGGGACGAACACCATATATTTT
CDR3 protein: CASSVRAGTNTIYF

clone size: .
J gene: TRBJ2-3
V gene: TRBV11-3
D gene: .
CDR3 DNA: TGTGCCAGCAGCTTAAGGGGGACTCGCCCAGATACGCAGTATTTT
CDR3 protein: CASSLRGTRPDTQYF

clone size: .
J gene: TRBJ1-1
V gene: TRBV4-1
D gene: .
CDR3 DNA: TGCGCCAGCAGCCAAGTGAGGGGAGAGAGAGCTTTCTTT
CDR3 protein: CASSQVRGERAFF

clone size: few
J gene: TRBJ1-2
V gene: TRBV19
D gene: .
CDR3 DNA: TGTGCCAGTAGTCCCGACGGCGAGCATGGCTACACCTTC
CDR3 protein: CASSPDGEHGYTF

clone size: .
J gene: TRBJ2-3
V gene: TRBV3-1/TRBV3-2
D gene: .
CDR3 DNA: TGTGCCAGCAGCCAAACAAAACCTACAGATACGCAGTATTTT
CDR3 protein: CASSQTKPTDTQYF

clone size: .
J gene: TRBJ2-3
V gene: TRBV29-1
D gene: .
CDR3 DNA: TGCAGCGTTGAAGTGGTCGTCAATACGCAGTATTTT
CDR3 protein: CSVEVVVNTQYF

clone size: .
J gene: TRBJ1-5
V gene: TRBV19
D gene: .
CDR3 DNA: TGTGCCAGTAGTATACAGGGGCAGCCCCAGCATTTT
CDR3 protein: CASSIQGQPQHF

clone size: .
J gene: TRBJ2-3
V gene: TRBV11-3
D gene: TRBD2
CDR3 DNA: TGTGCCAGCAGCTTAGAAGGGCGGGGGGGCCCAGATACGCAGTATTTT
CDR3 protein: CASSLEGRGGPDTQYF

clone size: .
J gene: TRBJ1-3
V gene: TRBV5-4
D gene: .
CDR3 DNA: TGTGCCAGCAGCCTACAGAGGGGCAGCTCTGGAAACACCATATATTTT
CDR3 protein: CASSLQRGSSGNTIYF

clone size: .
J gene: TRBJ2-5
V gene: TRBV29-1
D gene: .
CDR3 DNA: TGCAGCGTTGAGGGGGCTCAAGAGACCCAGTACTTC
CDR3 protein: CSVEGAQETQYF

clone size: .
J gene: TRBJ1-4
V gene: TRBV4-3
D gene: .
CDR3 DNA: TGCGCCAGCAGCCAGGGAGGAGAGGATGAAAAACTGTTTTTT
CDR3 protein: CASSQGGEDEKLFF

clone size: few
J gene: TRBJ2-3
V gene: TRBV15
D gene: .
CDR3 DNA: TGTGCCACCAGCAGGGTATCAGGGATGGGAACAGATACGCAGTATTTT
CDR3 protein: CATSRVSGMGTDTQYF

clone size: .
J gene: TRBJ1-2
V gene: TRBV7-2
D gene: .
CDR3 DNA: TGTGCCAGCAGCTTGGGACCGAGATATGGCTACACCTTC
CDR3 protein: CASSLGPRYGYTF

clone size: .
J gene: TRBJ2-1
V gene: TRBV7-2
D gene: .
CDR3 DNA: TGTGCCAGCAGCTTAAGGGCGGACAGCTCCTACAATGAGCAGTTCTTC
CDR3 protein: CASSLRADSSYNEQFF

clone size: .
J gene: TRBJ1-1
V gene: TRBV10-2
D gene: .
CDR3 DNA: TGCGCCAGCACCTCGGTGAACACTGAAGCTTTCTTT
CDR3 protein: CASTSVNTEAFF

clone size: once
J gene: TRBJ1-1
V gene: TRBV27
D gene: TRBD1
CDR3 DNA: TGTGCCAGCAGTTCAAGACTTAGACAGGGGAGGGTCACTGAAGCTTTCTTT
CDR3 protein: CASSSRLRQGRVTEAFF

clone size: .
J gene: TRBJ1-2
V gene: TRBV5-6
D gene: .
CDR3 DNA: TGTGCCAGCGCCCGGAAGGGCGGCTACACCTTC
CDR3 protein: CASARKGGYTF

clone size: .
J gene: TRBJ2-2
V gene: TRBV14
D gene: TRBD1
CDR3 DNA: TGTGCCAGCAGCCCGGACAGGTTAACCCCTACGAACACCGGGGAGCTGTTTTTT
CDR3 protein: CASSPDRLTPTNTGELFF

clone size: once
J gene: TRBJ2-3
V gene: TRBV11-2
D gene: .
CDR3 DNA: TGTGCCAGCAGCTTAGATCCCGGGCTGGGGGATACGCAGTATTTT
CDR3 protein: CASSLDPGLGDTQYF

clone size: .
J gene: TRBJ1-2
V gene: TRBV9
D gene: TRBD1
CDR3 DNA: TGTGCCAGCAGCGTAACCCAAGTACAGGGGCATGGCTACACCTTC
CDR3 protein: CASSVTQVQGHGYTF

clone size: .
J gene: TRBJ2-5
V gene: TRBV5-6
D gene: TRBD2
CDR3 DNA: TGTGCCAGCAGCTTGACTAGCGGGCTCCAAGAGACCCAGTACTTC
CDR3 protein: CASSLTSGLQETQYF

clone size: .
J gene: TRBJ1-6
V gene: TRBV3-1/TRBV3-2
D gene: .
CDR3 DNA: TGTGCCAGCAGCCCAGGGCTATCACCCCTCCACTTT
CDR3 protein: CASSPGLSPLHF

clone size: few
J gene: TRBJ2-2
V gene: TRBV7-2
D gene: .
CDR3 DNA: TGTGCCAGCAGCGCGACTAGAGCGGACACCGGGGAGCTGTTTTTT
CDR3 protein: CASSATRADTGELFF

clone size: .
J gene: TRBJ2-7
V gene: TRBV6-1
D gene: TRBD2
CDR3 DNA: TGTGCCAGCAGTGAATTAGACGGGGGGGCCTACGAGCAGTACTTC
CDR3 protein: CASSELDGGAYEQYF

clone size: .
J gene: TRBJ1-5
V gene: TRBV6-1
D gene: .
CDR3 DNA: TGTGCCAGCAGTGAAGGGATAGGGGGGTGGAGCAATCAGCCCCAGCATTTT
CDR3 protein: CASSEGIGGWSNQPQHF

clone size: once
J gene: TRBJ2-5
V gene: TRBV11-3
D gene: TRBD1
CDR3 DNA: TGTGCCAGCAGCCCGAGGGACAGGGGGGAAGAGACCCAGTACTTC
CDR3 protein: CASSPRDRGEETQYF

clone size: few
J gene: TRBJ2-6
V gene: TRBV3-1/TRBV3-2
D gene: .
CDR3 DNA: TGTGCCAGCAGCCGGGGGATGGGAGCGGCCGGGGCCAACGTCCTGACTTTC
CDR3 protein: CASSRGMGAAGANVLTF

clone size: .
J gene: TRBJ2-5
V gene: TRBV19
D gene: TRBD2
CDR3 DNA: TGTGCCAGTAGTCGGGCTAGCGGGGTACAAGAGACCCAGTACTTC
CDR3 protein: CASSRASGVQETQYF

clone size: .
J gene: TRBJ2-1
V gene: TRBV5-1
D gene: .
CDR3 DNA: TGCGCCAGCAGCTTGGACGGGGGTCATAGAAATGAGCAGTTCTTC
CDR3 protein: CASSLDGGHRNEQFF

clone size: .
J gene: TRBJ2-7
V gene: TRBV29-1
D gene: TRBD1
CDR3 DNA: TGCAGCGTTGCACAGGGGACACACTACGAGCAGTACTTC
CDR3 protein: CSVAQGTHYEQYF

clone size: .
J gene: TRBJ2-5
V gene: TRBV7-6
D gene: TRBD1
CDR3 DNA: TGTGCCAGCAGCTCCCGGACAGGGGGCGCAGAGACCCAGTACTTC
CDR3 protein: CASSSRTGGAETQYF

clone size: few
J gene: TRBJ2-7
V gene: TRBV9
D gene: .
CDR3 DNA: TGTGCCAGCAGCGTGTCACAGGGCGGTATGGACGAGCAGTACTTC
CDR3 protein: CASSVSQGGMDEQYF

clone size: few
J gene: TRBJ1-4
V gene: TRBV3-1/TRBV3-2
D gene: TRBD1
CDR3 DNA: TGTGCCAGCAGCCCGACTAGGGGACAGGGTTATGAAAAACTGTTTTTT
CDR3 protein: CASSPTRGQGYEKLFF

clone size: .
J gene: TRBJ2-7
V gene: TRBV12-3/TRBV12-4
D gene: TRBD1
CDR3 DNA: TGTGCCACCGCCCGGGACAGTGCCTACGAGCAGTACTTC
CDR3 protein: CATARDSAYEQYF

clone size: .
J gene: TRBJ2-5
V gene: TRBV11-2
D gene: .
CDR3 DNA: TGTGCCAGCAGCCAACGTGAGGGGGGGCGGGAAGAGACCCAGTACTTC
CDR3 protein: CASSQREGGREETQYF

clone size: .
J gene: TRBJ1-4
V gene: TRBV2
D gene: .
CDR3 DNA: TGTGCCAGCAGTGAATTTGGGGGGAAACTGTTTTTT
CDR3 protein: CASSEFGGKLFF

clone size: once
J gene: TRBJ1-1
V gene: TRBV10-3
D gene: .
CDR3 DNA: TGTGCCATCAGTGACCCGGTGAGGGACGCTGAAGCTTTCTTT
CDR3 protein: CAISDPVRDAEAFF

clone size: medium-sized
J gene: TRBJ1-5
V gene: TRBV30
D gene: .
CDR3 DNA: TGTGCCTGGAGACTCCGGGAGCCCCAGCATTTT
CDR3 protein: CAWRLREPQHF